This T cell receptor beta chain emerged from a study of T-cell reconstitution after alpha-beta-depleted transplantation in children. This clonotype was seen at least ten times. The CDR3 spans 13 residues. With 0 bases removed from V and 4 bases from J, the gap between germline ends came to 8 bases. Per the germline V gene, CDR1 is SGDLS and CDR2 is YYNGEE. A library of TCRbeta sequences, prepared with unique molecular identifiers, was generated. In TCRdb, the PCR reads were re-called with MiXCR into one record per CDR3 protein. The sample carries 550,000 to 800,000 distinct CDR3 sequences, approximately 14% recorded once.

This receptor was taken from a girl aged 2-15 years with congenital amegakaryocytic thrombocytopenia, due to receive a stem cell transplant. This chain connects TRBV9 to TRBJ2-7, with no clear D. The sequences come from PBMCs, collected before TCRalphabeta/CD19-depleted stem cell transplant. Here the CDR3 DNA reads TGTGCCAGCAGCGTAGATGGAATTTACGAGCAGTACTTC. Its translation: CASSVDGIYEQYF.